Sequencing of this TCR beta chain was carried out in a study of OX40 agonist ivuxolimab in advanced cancers. No patient had autoimmune disease or received systemic immunosuppression. Clones were read by immunoSEQ multiplex PCR, and TCRdb kept only the in-frame ones, dropping some. The sample lists 20,000 or so clones; 60% to 85% were seen once. General observations from the study: Nonresponders, in some cases, also had low normalized T-cell clonal expansion.

Concerning this clone: What it recognizes is unknown.

The sample was CD4+ or CD8+ T cells sorted from blood, taken in a trial of the OX40 agonist ivuxolimab. This receptor was identified in an adult with an advanced solid tumor such as melanoma, head and neck, liver or kidney cancer.

CDR3 amino acids: CASSLGAGRETQYF. The CDR3 DNA reads TGTGCCAGCAGCTTAGGGGCAGGGAGGGAGACCCAGTACTTC. The chain is built from TRBV7-9 and TRBJ2-5, with D tentatively TRBD2 (6 bases). In germline, CDR1 is SEHNR, CDR2 FQNEAQ (reference sequence). V was pared by 1 base and J by 5 bases, with 11 bases between. CDR3 length: 14 amino acids. Complete variable domain (other parts from reference TRBV7-9 and TRBJ2-5): DTGVSQNPRHKITKRGQNVTFRCDPISEHNRLYWYRQTLGQGPEFLTYFQNEAQLEKSRLLSDRFSAERPKGSFSTLEIQRTEQGDSAMYLCASSLGAGRETQYFGPGTRLLVL.